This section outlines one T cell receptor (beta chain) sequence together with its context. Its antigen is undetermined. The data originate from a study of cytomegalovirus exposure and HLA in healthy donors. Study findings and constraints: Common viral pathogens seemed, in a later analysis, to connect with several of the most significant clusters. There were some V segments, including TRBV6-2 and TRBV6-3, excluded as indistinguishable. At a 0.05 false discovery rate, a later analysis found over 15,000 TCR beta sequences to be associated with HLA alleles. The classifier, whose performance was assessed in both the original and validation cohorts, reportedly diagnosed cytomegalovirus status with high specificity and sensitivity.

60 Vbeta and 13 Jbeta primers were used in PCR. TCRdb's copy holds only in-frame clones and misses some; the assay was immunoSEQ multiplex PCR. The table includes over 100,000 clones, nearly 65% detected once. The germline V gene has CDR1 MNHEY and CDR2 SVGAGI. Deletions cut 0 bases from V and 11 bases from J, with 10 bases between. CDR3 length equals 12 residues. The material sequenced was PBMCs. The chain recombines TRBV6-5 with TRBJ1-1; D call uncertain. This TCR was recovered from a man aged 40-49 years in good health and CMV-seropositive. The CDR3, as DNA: TGTGCCAGCAGTTACTCACGAGGGCACGCTTTCTTT. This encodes CASSYSRGHAFF.